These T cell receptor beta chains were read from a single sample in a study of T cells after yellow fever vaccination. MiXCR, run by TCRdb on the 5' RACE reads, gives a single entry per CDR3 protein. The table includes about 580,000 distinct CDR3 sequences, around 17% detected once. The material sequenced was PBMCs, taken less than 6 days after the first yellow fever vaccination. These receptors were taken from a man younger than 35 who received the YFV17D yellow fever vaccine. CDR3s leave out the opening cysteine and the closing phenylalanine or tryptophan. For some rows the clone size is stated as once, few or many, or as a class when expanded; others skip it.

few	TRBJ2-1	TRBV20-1	SARTGGAYSYNEQF
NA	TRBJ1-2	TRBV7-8	ASRPTTGAHYGYT
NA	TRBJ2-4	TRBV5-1	ASSQGRDIQY
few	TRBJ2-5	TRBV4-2	ASSQDSGWGARETQY
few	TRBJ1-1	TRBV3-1	ASSARGRGIFTEAF
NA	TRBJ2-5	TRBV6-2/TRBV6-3	ASSLRGGIETQY
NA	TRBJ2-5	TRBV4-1	ASSQGWRGGKTQY
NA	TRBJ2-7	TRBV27	ASSFSGLKYEQY
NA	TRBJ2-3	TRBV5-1	ASSLGWRQDTQY
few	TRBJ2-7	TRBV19	ASSIDLGDSSYEQY
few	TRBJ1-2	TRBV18	ASSPTGTDDYT
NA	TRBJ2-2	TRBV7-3	ASSPNRAGRNTGELF
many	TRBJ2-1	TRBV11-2	ASSFPRGSDREQF
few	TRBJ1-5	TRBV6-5	ASTLDGVSEPQH
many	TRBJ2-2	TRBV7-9	ASSAGVYTGELF
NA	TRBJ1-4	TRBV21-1	ASSARQGPEKLF
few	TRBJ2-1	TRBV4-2	ASSQDLLAGGYNEQF
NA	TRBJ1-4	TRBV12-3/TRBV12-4	ASSSSGFNEKLF
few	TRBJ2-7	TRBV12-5	ASGLRQKGYEQY
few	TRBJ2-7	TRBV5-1	ASSLSRVEQY
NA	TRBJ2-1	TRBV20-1	SASLGRGAYNEQF
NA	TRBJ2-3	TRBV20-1	STKQGGGSTDTQY
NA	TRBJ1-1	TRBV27	ASTATRRSNTEAF